The T cell receptor (beta chain) under discussion was sequenced for a study of a mutant IDH1 vaccine in newly diagnosed glioma. Study in general: It was radiotherapy, temozolomide, or both that patients received previously, with most receiving both. Week 35 was safety follow-up visit V12; week 47 was end-of-study visit V13.

Study-wide results and limits: Of all patients, 85% to 95% showed vaccine-induced immune responses.

Comment on this clone: Its specificity is not known.

The V segment lost 4 bases and the J segment 6 bases; nucleotides outside the gene matches: 15. This CDR3 is 17 amino acids long. In germline, CDR1 is SGHKS, CDR2 YYEKEE (reference sequence). Clones were read by immunoSEQ multiplex PCR, and TCRdb kept only the in-frame ones, dropping some. The table shows tens of thousands of clones, with 75% occurring only once. The time point here: week 47, end of study. Each vaccine dose was 300 ug of mutant IDH1 20-mer peptide, with topical imiquimod. This sequence was found in a man aged 35-49 years with glioma. The sequences come from PBMCs, collected from a glioma patient whose treatment included an IDH1 peptide vaccine. This chain links TRBV5-5 with TRBJ2-1; 8 nucleotides agree with TRBD1. CDR3 in amino acids: CASSPMVWTGQGNEQFF. CDR3 sequence (DNA): TGTGCCAGCAGCCCCATGGTTTGGACAGGGCAAGGCAATGAGCAGTTCTTC.